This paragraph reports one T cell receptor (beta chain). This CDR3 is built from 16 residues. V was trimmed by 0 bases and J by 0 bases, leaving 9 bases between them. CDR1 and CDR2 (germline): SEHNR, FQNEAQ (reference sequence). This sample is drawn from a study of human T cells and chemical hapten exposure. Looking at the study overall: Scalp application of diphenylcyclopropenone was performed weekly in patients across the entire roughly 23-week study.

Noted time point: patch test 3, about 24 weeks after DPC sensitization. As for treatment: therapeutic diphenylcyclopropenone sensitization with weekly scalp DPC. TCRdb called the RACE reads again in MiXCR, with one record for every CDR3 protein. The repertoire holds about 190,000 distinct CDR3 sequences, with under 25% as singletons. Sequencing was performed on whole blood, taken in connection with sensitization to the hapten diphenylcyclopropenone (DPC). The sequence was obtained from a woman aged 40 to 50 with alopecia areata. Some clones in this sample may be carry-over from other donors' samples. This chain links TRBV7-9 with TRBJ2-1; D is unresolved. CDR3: CASSLANSSSYNEQFF. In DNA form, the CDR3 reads TGTGCCAGCAGCTTAGCGAATTCAAGCTCCTACAATGAGCAGTTCTTC.